What follows describes a single TCR beta chain. No antigen is known for it. The CDR3 totals 16 residues. Germline assignment: CDR1 LGHNA and CDR2 YNFKEQ. V lost 3 bases and J lost 3, with 15 bases in between. This entry comes from a study of T cells after yellow fever vaccination. Study-wide results and caveats: Clonotype sharing between CD4 and CD8 compartments was small. The bulk population could contribute abundant contaminating clonotypes to FACS-sorted repertoires.

MiXCR, applied by TCRdb to the 5' RACE reads, yields one record per CDR3 protein. This sample has some 420,000 distinct CDR3 sequences; approximately 18% occur once, and the top ten carry 15% to 20%. This sequence originates from a man younger than 35 who received the YFV17D yellow fever vaccine. The genes are TRBV4-2 and TRBJ1-3, with no clear D. The source was PBMCs, collected before the yellow fever booster vaccination. The CDR3 DNA reads TGTGCCAGCAGCCATTCTCGGGGTAGTGGTGGAAACACCATATATTTT. Translated, it gives CASSHSRGSGGNTIYF.